The 8 T cell receptor beta chains below come from one sample, sequenced in a study of CD8 T cells in ankylosing spondylitis. Study-level findings and limits: Seemingly characteristic of ankylosing spondylitis blood was a TCR beta motif consisting of 7 or 8 highly homologous variants.

TCRdb used MiXCR to reprocess the 5' RACE reads, holding one entry per CDR3 protein. Of hundreds of thousands of distinct CDR3 sequences listed, roughly 17% were seen once; the top ten hold 1%. No antigen has been identified for these receptors. Material: blood, either unsorted or a sorted T cell fraction (not recorded which). The receptors stem from a male donor with ankylosing spondylitis.

This clonotype was counted between two and nine times. The chain combines TRBV2 with TRBJ2-2; TRBD2 is a possible D gene (6 bases). Germline values: CDR1 SNHLY, CDR2 FYNNEI. This CDR3 comprises 15 residues. The V end was cut by 8 bases, the J end by 0 bases, with 13 bases between. CDR3 DNA sequence: TGTGCCAGCCGGAGGGTGTCCGCGAACACCGGGGAGCTGTTTTTT. It encodes CASRRVSANTGELFF.

The genes are TRBV12-3 or TRBV12-4 and TRBJ2-7, with TRBD1 identical over 10 bases. This CDR3 has 16 amino acids. J lost 1 base, V lost 1 base, and 4 bases had no gene match. CDR3 nucleotides: TGTGCCAGCAGTTTAGGAGACAGGGGGCGATCCTACGAGCAGTACTTC. Protein: CASSLGDRGRSYEQYF.

The rearrangement joins TRBV7-2 to TRBJ1-1, with a tentative D call TRBD1 (6 bases). Trimming shortened V by 3 bases and J by 4 bases, and 12 bases separated the two germline ends. The CDR3 sequence is 14 residues long. Looked up from germline, CDR1 is SGHTA and CDR2 is FQGNSA. Here the CDR3 DNA reads TGTGCCAGCAGCTTGGTGCGGGACACCACTGAAGCTTTCTTT. Translation gives CASSLVRDTTEAFF.

This clonotype was seen more than once but under ten times. The chain uses TRBV12-3 or TRBV12-4 and TRBJ1-2; D remains ambiguous. This CDR3 is built from 13 residues. The ends were cut back, 4 bases at V and 8 bases at J, with 14 bases in the middle. For the CDR3, the DNA is TGTGCCAGCAGTTACAAATTGGGTGGAGGCTACACCTTC. This encodes CASSYKLGGGYTF.

This clonotype was picked up a small number of times. This sequence joins TRBV20-1 and TRBJ1-1; possibly TRBD1 for D (6 bases). This CDR3 spans 15 amino acids. Germline lookup yields CDR1 DFQATT and CDR2 SNEGSKA (reference sequence). V was cut by 0 bases and J by 5 bases, with 16 bases left in between. The chain's CDR3 is CSARDGGTSWTEAFF. Here the CDR3 DNA reads TGCAGTGCTAGAGATGGAGGGACAAGCTGGACTGAAGCTTTCTTT.

In its sample, this clonotype was seen once. The rearrangement joins TRBV28 to TRBJ1-6; TRBD1 is a possible D gene (5 bases). Deletions cut 5 bases from V and 10 bases from J, with 15 bases between. Germline values: CDR1 MDHEN, CDR2 SYDVKM. CDR3 length: 14 amino acids. The CDR3 protein is CASSPRGSGSPLHF. The CDR3 DNA follows: TGTGCCAGCAGTCCCCGGGGCTCGGGCTCACCCCTCCACTTT. Variable domain in full (rest from reference TRBV28 and TRBJ1-6): DVKVTQSSRYLVKRTGEKVFLECVQDMDHENMFWYRQDPGLGLRLIYFSYDVKMKEKGDIPEGYSVSREKKERFSLILESASTNQTSMYLCASSPRGSGSPLHFGNGTRLTVT.

The CDR3 loop is CASSLSGGGGQFFSYEQYF. In nucleotides, the CDR3 is TGTGCCAGCAGTTTATCCGGGGGGGGCGGACAGTTCTTCTCCTACGAGCAGTACTTC. The rearrangement joins TRBV27 to TRBJ2-7; 8 nucleotides match TRBD2. Trimming at V came to 0 bases and at J to 0 bases, leaving 13 bases not matched to a gene. The CDR3 has 19 residues. Germline values: CDR1 MNHEY, CDR2 SMNVEV (reference sequence).

This clonotype occurred once. Since a much larger clone is just one base distant, this may be a read error. This chain connects TRBV12-3 or TRBV12-4 to TRBJ2-1; D tentatively reads TRBD1 or TRBD2 (6 bases each). The CDR3 covers 18 residues. CDR3 sequence: CACSFEGGLGSSYNEQFF. The CDR3 DNA reads TGTGCCTGCAGTTTTGAGGGGGGCCTCGGGAGCTCCTACAATGAGCAGTTCTTC.